Sequencing of this T cell receptor beta chain was carried out in a study of cytomegalovirus exposure and HLA in healthy donors. Study results and limitations: Reported performance of the classifier showed diagnosis of cytomegalovirus status with high specificity and sensitivity.

To note about this clone: The target antigen is unknown.

CDR3 size: 13 residues. V was shortened by 2 bases and J by 6 bases, with 10 bases between the two germline ends. CDR1 and CDR2 (germline): MDHEN, SYDVKM. The PCR used 60 Vbeta and 13 Jbeta primers. The protocol was immunoSEQ multiplex PCR, while the TCRdb copy is restricted to in-frame clones and leaves out a portion. The sample includes fewer than 140,000 clones, roughly 70% of them seen just once. The chain uses TRBV28 and TRBJ1-1; D is unclear. Sequenced sample: PBMCs. The TCR was taken from a male donor in good health and CMV-seropositive. The CDR3 here is CASSLQRGAEAFF. The CDR3 coding sequence is TGTGCCAGCAGTTTACAGCGTGGCGCTGAAGCTTTCTTT. Full variable domain (rest looked up from reference TRBV28 and TRBJ1-1): DVKVTQSSRYLVKRTGEKVFLECVQDMDHENMFWYRQDPGLGLRLIYFSYDVKMKEKGDIPEGYSVSREKKERFSLILESASTNQTSMYLCASSLQRGAEAFFGQGTRLTVV.